This TCR beta chain was documented in a study of T cells in narcolepsy. In the case of this clone: Its antigen is as yet unknown.

Germline loops: CDR1 LNHNV, CDR2 YYDKDF (reference sequence). The CDR3 is made up of 14 amino acids. V dropped 0 bases and J dropped 4 bases, with 9 bases sitting between them. Whole-study results and caveats: In some patient and control memory CD4+ samples, autoreactive clones were absent.

The data were produced by immunoSEQ multiplex PCR, yet TCRdb's version contains in-frame clones alone and is incomplete. Counted here are approximately 25,000 clones, about four fifths occurring once; the ten biggest clones make up around 3.1%. What was sequenced was CD45RA- memory CD4+ T cells from PBMCs. This rearrangement joins TRBV15 to TRBJ1-2; no clear D. The TCR sequence derives from a human donor with narcolepsy. The DNA for the CDR3 is TGTGCCACCAGCAGAGATCATTTGGGCTATGGCTACACCTTC. It specifies CATSRDHLGYGYTF.